Included here is one T cell receptor (beta chain) sequence, with context. Its antigen is currently unknown. The data were obtained in a study of cytomegalovirus exposure and HLA in healthy donors. The CDR3 has 15 amino acids. The V and J ends lost 2 bases and 2 bases respectively, with 13 bases between them. Germline assignment: CDR1 MDHEN and CDR2 SYDVKM. Study results and caveats: According to a later analysis, TCR clusters from the first cohort tended to co-occur in the 120 or so validation repertoires.

Measured with immunoSEQ multiplex PCR; TCRdb has only the in-frame clones, and not every one. The sample lists about 220,000 clones, around 90% occurring once. Material for sequencing was PBMCs. This TCR was recovered from a woman under 30 in good health and CMV-seronegative. This chain links TRBV28 with TRBJ2-7; D may be TRBD1 (6 bases). The CDR3 loop is CASSLTPGQPYEQYF. Here the CDR3 DNA reads TGTGCCAGCAGTTTAACCCCCGGACAGCCCTACGAGCAGTACTTC.